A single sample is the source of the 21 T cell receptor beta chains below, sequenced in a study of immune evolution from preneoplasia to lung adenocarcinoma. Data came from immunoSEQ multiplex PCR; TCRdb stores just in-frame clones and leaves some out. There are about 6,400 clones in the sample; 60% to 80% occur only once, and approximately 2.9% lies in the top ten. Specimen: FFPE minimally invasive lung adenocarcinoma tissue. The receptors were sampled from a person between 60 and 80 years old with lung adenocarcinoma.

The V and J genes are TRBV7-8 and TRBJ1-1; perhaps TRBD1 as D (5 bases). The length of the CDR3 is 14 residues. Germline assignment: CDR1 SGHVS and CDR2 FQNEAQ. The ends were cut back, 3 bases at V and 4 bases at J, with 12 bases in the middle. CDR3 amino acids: CASSFRDGVTEAFF. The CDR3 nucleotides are TGTGCCAGCAGCTTCCGGGACGGGGTCACTGAAGCTTTCTTT.

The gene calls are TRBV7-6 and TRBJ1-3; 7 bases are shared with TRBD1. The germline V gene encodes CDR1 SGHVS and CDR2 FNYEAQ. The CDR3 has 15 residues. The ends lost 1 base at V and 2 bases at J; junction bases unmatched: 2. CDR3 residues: CASSLGQGAGNTIYF. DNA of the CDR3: TGTGCCAGCAGCTTAGGCCAGGGGGCTGGAAACACCATATATTTT.

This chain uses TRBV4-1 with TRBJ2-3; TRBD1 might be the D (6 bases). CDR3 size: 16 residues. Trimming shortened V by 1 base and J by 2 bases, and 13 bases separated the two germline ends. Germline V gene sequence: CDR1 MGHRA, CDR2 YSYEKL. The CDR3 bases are TGCGCCAGCAGCCAAGCAAGGGGGTCGCCCACAGATACGCAGTATTTT. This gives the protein CASSQARGSPTDTQYF.

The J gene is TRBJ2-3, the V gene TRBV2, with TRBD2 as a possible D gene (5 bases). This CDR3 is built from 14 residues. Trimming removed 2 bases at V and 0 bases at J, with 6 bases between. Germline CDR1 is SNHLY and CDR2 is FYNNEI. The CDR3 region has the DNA TGTGCCAGCAGTGAATCGGGGAGCACAGATACGCAGTATTTT. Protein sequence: CASSESGSTDTQYF.

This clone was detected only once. The CDR3 loop is CASSSTPGRRRTDTQYF. The CDR3 nucleotides are TGTGCCAGCAGCTCCACCCCAGGCCGGCGCCGCACAGATACGCAGTATTTT. V is TRBV7-2 and J is TRBJ2-3; D ambiguous. The CDR3 is made up of 17 amino acids. The V gene lost 4 bases and the J gene lost 1 base, with 18 bases spanning the gap. Germline V CDR1 and CDR2: SGHTA, FQGNSA.

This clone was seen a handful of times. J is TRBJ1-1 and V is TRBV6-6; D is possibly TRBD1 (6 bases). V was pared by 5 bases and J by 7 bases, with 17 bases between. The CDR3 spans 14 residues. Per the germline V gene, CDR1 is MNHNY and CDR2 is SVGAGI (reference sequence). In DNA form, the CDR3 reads TGTGCCAGCAGTAAGTCGGACAGTTTCGGTGAAGCTTTCTTT. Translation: CASSKSDSFGEAFF.

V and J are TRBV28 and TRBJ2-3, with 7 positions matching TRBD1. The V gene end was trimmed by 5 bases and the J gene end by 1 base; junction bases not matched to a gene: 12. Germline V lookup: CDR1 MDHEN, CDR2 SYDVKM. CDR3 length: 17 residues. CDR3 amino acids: CASSPVRQGIGTDTQYF. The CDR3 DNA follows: TGTGCCAGCAGTCCCGTCCGACAGGGAATTGGCACAGATACGCAGTATTTT.

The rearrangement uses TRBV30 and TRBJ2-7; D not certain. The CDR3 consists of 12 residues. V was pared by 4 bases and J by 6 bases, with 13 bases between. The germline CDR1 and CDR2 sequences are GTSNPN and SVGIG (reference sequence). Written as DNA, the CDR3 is TGTGCCTGGACTAGTTCAGGCTCCGAGCAGTACTTC. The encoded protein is CAWTSSGSEQYF.

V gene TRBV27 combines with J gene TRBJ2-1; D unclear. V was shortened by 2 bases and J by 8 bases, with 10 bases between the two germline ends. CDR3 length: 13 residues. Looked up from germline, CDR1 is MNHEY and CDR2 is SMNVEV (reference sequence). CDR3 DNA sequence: TGTGCCAGCAGTTTACCTTACCTCCATGAGCAGTTCTTC. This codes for CASSLPYLHEQFF.

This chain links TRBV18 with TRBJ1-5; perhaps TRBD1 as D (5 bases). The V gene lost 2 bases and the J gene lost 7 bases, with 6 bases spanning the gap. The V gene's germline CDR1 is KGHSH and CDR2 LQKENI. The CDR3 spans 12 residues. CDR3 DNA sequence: TGTGCCAGCTCACCAGACAGCCAGCCCCAGCATTTT. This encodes CASSPDSQPQHF.

The CDR3, as DNA: TGTGCCAGCAGCCCGGGAAGGGGCAGCTATGGCTACACCTTC. Its translation: CASSPGRGSYGYTF. The V call is TRBV5-6, the J call TRBJ1-2; D perhaps matches TRBD1 (5 bases). CDR3 length equals 14 residues. Trimming took off 4 bases at V and 4 bases at J, with 14 bases between the two ends. Germline values: CDR1 SGHDT, CDR2 YYEEEE.

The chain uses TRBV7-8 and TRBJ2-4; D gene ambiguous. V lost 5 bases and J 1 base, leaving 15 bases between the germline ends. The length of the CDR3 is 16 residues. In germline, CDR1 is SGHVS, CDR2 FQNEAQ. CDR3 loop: CASSPLVGLAKNIQYF. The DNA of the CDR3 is TGTGCCAGCAGCCCGTTGGTTGGGTTGGCCAAAAACATTCAGTACTTC.

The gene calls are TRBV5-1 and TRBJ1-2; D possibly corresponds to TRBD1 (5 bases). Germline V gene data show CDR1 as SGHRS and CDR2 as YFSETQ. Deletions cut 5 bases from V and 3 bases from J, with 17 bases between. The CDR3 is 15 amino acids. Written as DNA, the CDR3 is TGCGCCAGCAGACACTCCGGAGGGGCCGACTATGGCTACACCTTC. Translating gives CASRHSGGADYGYTF.

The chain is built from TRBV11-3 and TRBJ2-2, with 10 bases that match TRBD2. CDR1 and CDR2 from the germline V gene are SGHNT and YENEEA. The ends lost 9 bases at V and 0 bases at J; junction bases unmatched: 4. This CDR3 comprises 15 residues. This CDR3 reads CASGTSVANTGELFF. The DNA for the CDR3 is TGTGCCAGTGGGACTAGCGTAGCGAACACCGGGGAGCTGTTTTTT.

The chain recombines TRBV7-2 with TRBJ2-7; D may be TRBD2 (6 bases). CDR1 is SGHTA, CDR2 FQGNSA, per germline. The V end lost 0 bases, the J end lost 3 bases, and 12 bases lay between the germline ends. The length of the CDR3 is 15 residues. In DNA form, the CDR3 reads TGTGCCAGCAGCTTAGCACCGGGACTCATCTACGAGCAGTACTTC. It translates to CASSLAPGLIYEQYF.

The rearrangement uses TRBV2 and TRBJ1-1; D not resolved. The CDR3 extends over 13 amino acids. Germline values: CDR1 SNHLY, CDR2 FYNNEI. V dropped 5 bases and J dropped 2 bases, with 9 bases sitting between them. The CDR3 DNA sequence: TGTGCCAGCAGTCCCACGGTAAACACTGAAGCTTTCTTT. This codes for CASSPTVNTEAFF.

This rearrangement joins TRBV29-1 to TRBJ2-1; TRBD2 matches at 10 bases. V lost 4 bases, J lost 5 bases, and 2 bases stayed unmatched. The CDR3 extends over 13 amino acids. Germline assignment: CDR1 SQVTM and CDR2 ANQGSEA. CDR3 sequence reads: CSVGLAGDNEQFF. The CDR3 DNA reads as TGCAGCGTTGGGCTAGCGGGAGACAATGAGCAGTTCTTC.

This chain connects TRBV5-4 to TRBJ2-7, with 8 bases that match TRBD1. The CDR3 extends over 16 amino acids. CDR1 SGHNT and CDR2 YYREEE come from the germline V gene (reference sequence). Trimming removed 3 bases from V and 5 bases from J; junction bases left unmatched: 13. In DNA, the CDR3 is TGTGCCAGCAGCTCGCCGGGACGTCAGGGGGCCCACGAGCAGTACTTC. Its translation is CASSSPGRQGAHEQYF.

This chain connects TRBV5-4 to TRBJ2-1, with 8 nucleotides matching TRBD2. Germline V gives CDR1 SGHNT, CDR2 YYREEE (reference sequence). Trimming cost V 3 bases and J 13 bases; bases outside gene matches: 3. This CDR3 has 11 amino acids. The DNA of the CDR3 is TGTGCCAGCAGCTCGGGACTAGATCAGTTCTTC. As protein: CASSSGLDQFF. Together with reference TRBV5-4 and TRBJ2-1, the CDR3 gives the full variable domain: ETGVTQSPTHLIKTRGQQVTLRCSSQSGHNTVSWYQQALGQGPQFIFQYYREEENGRGNFPPRFSGLQFPNYSSELNVNALELDDSALYLCASSSGLDQFFGPGTRLTVL.

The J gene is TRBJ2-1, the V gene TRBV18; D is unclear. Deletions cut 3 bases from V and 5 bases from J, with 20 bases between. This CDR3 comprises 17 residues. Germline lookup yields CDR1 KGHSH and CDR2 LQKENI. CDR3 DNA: TGTGCCAGCTCACCTCGTCAGGTAACCTTTATTGACAATGAGCAGTTCTTC. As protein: CASSPRQVTFIDNEQFF.

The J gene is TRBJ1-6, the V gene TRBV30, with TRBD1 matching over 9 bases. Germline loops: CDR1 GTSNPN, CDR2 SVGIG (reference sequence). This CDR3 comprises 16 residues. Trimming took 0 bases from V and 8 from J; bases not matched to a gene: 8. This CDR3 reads CAWSVLRWTGDSPLHF. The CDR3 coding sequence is TGTGCCTGGAGTGTACTCAGGTGGACAGGGGATTCACCCCTCCACTTT.